The 17 T cell receptor beta chains presented below share a single source sample, sequenced in a study of beta chain features in type 1 diabetes. General study results and limits: Shorter TCRB CDR3s, moderately but significantly so, were found in Type 1 diabetes patients in all four CD4+ subsets.

Expressed TCRB transcripts were sequenced after all isolated RNA was converted to cDNA. Profiled with immunoSEQ multiplex PCR; TCRdb holds only in-frame clones, not every one. The repertoire consists of some 250,000 clones, with 11% occurring once and the leading ten covering approximately 0.017%. No antigen has been identified for these receptors. The sequencing input was naive CD4+ T cells from blood. These receptors came from a man aged 30 to 45 with type 1 diabetes.

V is TRBV18 and J is TRBJ2-7, with D unresolved. CDR1 is KGHSH and CDR2 is LQKENI in the germline V gene. The V end lost 2 bases, the J end lost 0 bases, and 11 bases lay between the germline ends. This CDR3 comprises 15 residues. The CDR3 DNA reads as TGTGCCAGCTCACCAGTTGGGCCTTTCTCCTACGAGCAGTACTTC. This encodes CASSPVGPFSYEQYF.

This clone was seen a few times. This rearrangement joins TRBV27 to TRBJ2-7, with TRBD2 matching over 7 bases. The junction had 5 bases not matched to a gene; V was cut back by 6 bases and J by 0 bases. The CDR3 sequence is 14 residues long. The V gene's germline CDR1 is MNHEY and CDR2 SMNVEV (reference sequence). The CDR3 DNA reads as TGTGCCAGCAGCTGGGGGGGGAGCTCCTACGAGCAGTACTTC. Its protein product is CASSWGGSSYEQYF.

This clone turned up a few times. The genes are TRBV30 and TRBJ1-1, with no clear D. The CDR3 contains 11 residues. V was cut by 8 bases and J by 1 base, with 8 bases left in between. Germline values: CDR1 GTSNPN, CDR2 SVGIG (reference sequence). The CDR3 bases are TGTGCCGGGGAGGGGAACACTGAAGCTTTCTTT. It is translated as CAGEGNTEAFF.

This clone was seen a handful of times. V is TRBV7-2 and J is TRBJ2-7; 7 positions match TRBD2. The CDR3 has 15 amino acids. CDR1 and CDR2 from the germline V gene are SGHTA and FQGNSA. V lost 2 bases, J lost 4 bases, and 8 bases stayed unmatched. The CDR3 region has the DNA TGTGCCAGCAGCTTAAAGGCGGGGGAAGGGTACGAGCAGTACTTC. This codes for CASSLKAGEGYEQYF.

This chain uses TRBV6-5 with TRBJ2-7; no firm D call. V was cut by 8 bases and J by 1 base, with 12 bases left in between. Per the germline V gene, CDR1 is MNHEY and CDR2 is SVGAGI. The CDR3 extends over 13 amino acids. In nucleotides, the CDR3 is TGTGCCAGCGTCTCCCCAGTTTCCTACGAGCAGTACTTC. Translating gives CASVSPVSYEQYF.

The chain uses TRBV18 and TRBJ2-7, with 8 bases that match TRBD2. Germline assignment: CDR1 KGHSH and CDR2 LQKENI. CDR3 length equals 15 residues. V lost 3 bases and J lost 6; bases outside the gene matches: 10. The CDR3 nucleotides are TGTGCCAGCTCACCGACGGGACTAGTGACTGTCGAGCAGTACTTC. Amino acid sequence: CASSPTGLVTVEQYF.

This clone was found a few times. V and J are TRBV18 and TRBJ1-1, with D tentatively TRBD1 (5 bases). This CDR3 region has 14 residues. The V gene's germline CDR1 is KGHSH and CDR2 LQKENI. V lost 3 bases, J lost 1 base, and 9 bases lay in between. In DNA, the CDR3 is TGTGCCAGCTCACCGCAGGGATCGAACACTGAAGCTTTCTTT. Translated: CASSPQGSNTEAFF.

J is TRBJ2-2 and V is TRBV9; possible D gene TRBD2, 5 bases. CDR1 is SGDLS and CDR2 is YYNGEE in the germline V gene. This CDR3 contains 16 residues. V was clipped by 4 bases and J by 3 bases, with 16 bases between them. The chain's CDR3 is CASSLPSRRYTGELFF. The DNA for the CDR3 is TGTGCCAGCAGCCTACCTAGCCGTCGGTACACCGGGGAGCTGTTTTTT.

The V gene is TRBV27, the J gene TRBJ2-1; perhaps TRBD2 as D (5 bases). The CDR3 has 15 amino acids. Germline V gene data show CDR1 as MNHEY and CDR2 as SMNVEV (reference sequence). V lost 3 bases and J lost 6, with 15 bases in between. CDR3 DNA sequence: TGTGCCAGCAGTTTCCAGGAGGATTGGGGCAATGAGCAGTTCTTC. This gives the protein CASSFQEDWGNEQFF.

The chain has TRBV18 and TRBJ1-1; possible D gene TRBD1, 5 bases. There are 19 residues in the CDR3. Germline CDR1 is KGHSH and CDR2 is LQKENI. The ends were cut back, 2 bases at V and 4 bases at J, with 26 bases in the middle. This chain's CDR3 is CASSPTIIGNRLRSTEAFF. CDR3 coding DNA: TGTGCCAGCTCACCAACAATAATAGGAAACAGGCTGAGGAGCACTGAAGCTTTCTTT.

This rearrangement joins TRBV2 to TRBJ2-5; no firm D call. Trimming removed 4 bases from V and 2 bases from J, with 5 bases in between. The germline CDR1 and CDR2 sequences are SNHLY and FYNNEI. The CDR3 runs to 12 residues. The CDR3 protein is CASSGRQETQYF. The CDR3 region has the DNA TGTGCCAGCAGTGGGAGACAAGAGACCCAGTACTTC.

The sample holds a few counts of this clone. J is TRBJ1-2 and V is TRBV9, with TRBD1 identical over 8 bases. Germline CDR1 reads SGDLS; CDR2 reads YYNGEE. CDR3 size: 14 residues. J gave up 8 bases and V 3 bases, and 9 bases lay outside the gene matches. The CDR3 region is CASSADRGGLGYTF. CDR3 in DNA: TGTGCCAGCAGCGCAGACAGGGGTGGGCTCGGCTACACCTTC.

This clone appeared a few times. The J gene is TRBJ2-5, the V gene TRBV30; D gene ambiguous. V was shortened by 1 base and J by 3 bases, with 6 bases between the two germline ends. This CDR3 has 12 residues. Per germline, CDR1 GTSNPN and CDR2 SVGIG (reference sequence). This chain's CDR3 is CAWSGLEETQYF. In nucleotides, the CDR3 is TGTGCCTGGAGTGGACTGGAAGAGACCCAGTACTTC.

The chain is built from TRBV5-1 and TRBJ1-5, with no clear D. Trimming shortened V by 1 base and J by 5 bases, and 10 bases separated the two germline ends. CDR1 and CDR2 from the germline V gene are SGHRS and YFSETQ. The CDR3 extends over 14 amino acids. CDR3 DNA sequence: TGCGCCAGCAGCTTGTTGTCAGGCGATCAGCCCCAGCATTTT. Protein: CASSLLSGDQPQHF.

The V and J genes are TRBV5-1 and TRBJ2-2, with 9 bases aligning to TRBD2. The CDR3 runs to 15 residues. The V gene's germline CDR1 is SGHRS and CDR2 YFSETQ. With 2 bases clipped from V and 5 bases from J, the junction kept 4 bases outside the gene matches. DNA for the CDR3: TGCGCCAGCAGCTTCAGCGGGGGGACGACCGGGGAGCTGTTTTTT. It encodes CASSFSGGTTGELFF.

This chain joins TRBV30 and TRBJ1-3, with TRBD1 as a possible D gene (5 bases). This CDR3 is built from 13 residues. The V gene's germline CDR1 is GTSNPN and CDR2 SVGIG (reference sequence). Deletions cut 4 bases from V and 4 bases from J, with 11 bases between. CDR3 DNA: TGTGCCTGGACCTTGGGGCCCGGAAACACCATATATTTT. Its protein product is CAWTLGPGNTIYF. The full variable domain, completed using reference TRBV30 and TRBJ1-3, is SQTIHQWPATLVQPVGSPLSLECTVEGTSNPNLYWYRQAAGRGLQLLFYSVGIGQISSEVPQNLSASRPQDRQFILSSKKLLLSDSGFYLCAWTLGPGNTIYFGEGSWLTVV.

The sample holds a few counts of this clone. The chain joins TRBV30 to TRBJ1-2; the D is unclear. This CDR3 has 13 residues. CDR1 GTSNPN and CDR2 SVGIG come from the germline V gene (reference sequence). V lost 3 bases, J lost 7 bases, and 15 bases lay in between. CDR3: CAWRRPATGGYTF. CDR3 nucleotide sequence: TGTGCCTGGAGACGGCCTGCAACGGGTGGCTACACCTTC.